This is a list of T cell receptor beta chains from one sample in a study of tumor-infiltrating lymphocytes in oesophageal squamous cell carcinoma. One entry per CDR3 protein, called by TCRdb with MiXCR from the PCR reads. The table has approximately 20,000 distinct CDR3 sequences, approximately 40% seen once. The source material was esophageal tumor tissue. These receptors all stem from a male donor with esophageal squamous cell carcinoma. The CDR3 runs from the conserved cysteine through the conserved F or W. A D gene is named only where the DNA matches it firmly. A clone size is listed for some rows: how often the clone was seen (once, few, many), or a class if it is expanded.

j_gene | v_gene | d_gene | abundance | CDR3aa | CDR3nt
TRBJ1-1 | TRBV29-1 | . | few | CSGTENTEAFF | TGCAGCGGGACAGAGAACACTGAAGCTTTCTTT
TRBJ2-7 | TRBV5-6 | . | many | CASSDLGRSNSPLHF | TGTGCCAGCAGCGACCTGGGACGGTCGAATTCACCCCTCCACTTC
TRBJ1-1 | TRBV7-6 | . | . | CASSLPDTEAFF | TGTGCCAGCAGCTTGCCCGACACTGAAGCTTTCTTT
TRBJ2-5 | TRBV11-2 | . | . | CASSLQVRLGQETQYF | TGTGCCAGCAGCTTACAGGTGCGGTTAGGGCAGGAGACCCAGTACTTC
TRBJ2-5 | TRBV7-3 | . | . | CASSRGGGETQYF | TGTGCCAGCTCGCGCGGGGGCGGAGAGACCCAGTACTTC
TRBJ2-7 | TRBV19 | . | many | CASSMGSFYYEQYF | TGTGCCAGTAGTATGGGCAGTTTCTACTACGAGCAGTACTTC
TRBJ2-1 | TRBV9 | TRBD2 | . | CASSVNSGSVKNEQFF | TGTGCCAGCAGCGTAAACAGCGGGAGTGTTAAGAATGAGCAGTTCTTC
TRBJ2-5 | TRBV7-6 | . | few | CASSLGLGPYPETQYF | TGTGCCAGCAGCTTAGGCCTGGGTCCTTACCCAGAGACCCAGTACTTC
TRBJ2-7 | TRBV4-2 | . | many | CASRGSSSYEQYF | TGTGCCAGCAGGGGCTCAAGCTCCTACGAGCAGTACTTC
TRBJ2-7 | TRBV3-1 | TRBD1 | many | CASSLAGGHEQYF | TGTGCCAGCAGCCTAGCAGGGGGCCACGAGCAGTACTTC
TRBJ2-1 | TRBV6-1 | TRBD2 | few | CASWTSRNEQFF | TGTGCCAGCTGGACTAGCCGCAATGAGCAGTTCTTC
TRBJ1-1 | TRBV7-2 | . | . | CASSLASDTEAFF | TGTGCCAGCAGCTTAGCGTCGGACACTGAAGCTTTCTTT
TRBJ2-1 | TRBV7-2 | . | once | CASSLRDGVNEQFF | TGTGCCAGCAGCCTCCGGGACGGAGTCAATGAGCAGTTCTTC
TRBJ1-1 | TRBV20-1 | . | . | CSAREPAMNTEAFF | TGCAGTGCTAGAGAGCCGGCTATGAACACTGAAGCTTTCTTT
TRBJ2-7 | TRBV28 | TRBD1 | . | CASRLGTATAQYF | TGTGCCAGCAGACTCGGGACAGCGACGGCGCAGTACTTC
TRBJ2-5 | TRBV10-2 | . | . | CASTGRVGETQYF | TGCGCCAGCACCGGCAGGGTGGGAGAGACCCAGTACTTC
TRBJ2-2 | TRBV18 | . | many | CASSRYTGELFF | TGTGCCAGCTCCCGCTACACCGGGGAGCTGTTTTTT
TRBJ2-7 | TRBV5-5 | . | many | CASSFRGSSSYEQYF | TGTGCCAGCAGTTTTCGTGGCAGCAGCTCCTACGAGCAGTACTTC
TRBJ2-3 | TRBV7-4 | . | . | CASFRAAVSTDTQYF | TGTGCCAGCTTCCGTGCGGCGGTTAGCACAGATACGCAGTATTTT
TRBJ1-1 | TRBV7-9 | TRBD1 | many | CASSYGQANTEAFF | TGTGCCAGCAGCTATGGACAGGCAAACACTGAAGCTTTCTTT
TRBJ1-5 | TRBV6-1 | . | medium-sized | CASTPYRDRGQPQHF | TGTGCCAGCACCCCGTACAGGGATCGAGGACAGCCCCAGCATTTT
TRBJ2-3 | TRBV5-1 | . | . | CASSLALGYSTDTQYF | TGCGCCAGCAGCTTGGCCCTGGGATATAGCACAGATACGCAGTATTTT
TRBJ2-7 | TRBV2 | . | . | CASSENSYEQYF | TGTGCCAGCAGTGAAAACAGTTACGAGCAGTACTTC
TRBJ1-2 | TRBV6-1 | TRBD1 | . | CASRQQTGNGYTF | TGTGCCAGCAGACAACAGACAGGGAATGGCTACACCTTC
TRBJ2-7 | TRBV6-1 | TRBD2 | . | CASSDTRGARDF | TGTGCCAGCAGTGATACGCGGGGGGCGAGGGACTTC
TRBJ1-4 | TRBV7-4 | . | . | CASSLLQTDEKLFF | TGTGCCAGCAGCTTGTTGCAGACCGATGAAAAACTGTTTTTT
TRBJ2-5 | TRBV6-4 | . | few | CASSQGGEGQQYF | TGTGCCAGCAGTCAGGGCGGCGAAGGGCAGCAGTACTTC
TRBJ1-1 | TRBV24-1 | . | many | CATSDSPPGNTEAFF | TGTGCCACCAGTGATTCTCCCCCTGGGAACACTGAAGCTTTCTTT
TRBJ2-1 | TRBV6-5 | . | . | CASSYGHNEQFF | TGTGCCAGCAGTTACGGCCACAATGAGCAGTTCTTC